A selection of T cell receptor beta chains follows, all from one sample in a study of T cells after posttransplantation cyclophosphamide. Libraries were prepared by immunoSEQ multiplex PCR; TCRdb keeps only in-frame clonotypes and omits some of them. The sample yields fewer than 6,000 clones, over 60% seen once. This specimen consisted of PBMCs, obtained 362 days after allogeneic stem cell transplant with posttransplant cyclophosphamide. These receptors were taken from a male patient aged 55-69 years who received an allogeneic stem cell transplant from an unrelated donor, was CMV-positive, and had acute GVHD only. The graft donor may account for some of the T cells. Each CDR3 is given with its conserved first and last residue. The order of the fields is clone size, J gene, V gene, D gene, CDR3 DNA, CDR3 protein. D genes are given only for firm matches. Some rows have no size entry. The others give once, few or many, or a class for an expanded clone.

NA,TRBJ2-1,TRBV7-8,TRBD1,TGTGCCAGCAGCGTTGATTCCGGGACAGGGGGGAATGAGCAGTTCTTC,CASSVDSGTGGNEQFF
few,TRBJ2-1,TRBV29-1,TRBD2,TGCAGCGTTGAGCTAGCGGAGCGTTCCCCCTACAATGAGCAGTTCTTC,CSVELAERSPYNEQFF
NA,TRBJ1-1,TRBV7-9,TRBD1,TGTGCCAGCAGCCTCGACAGGGTGAACACTGAAGCTTTCTTT,CASSLDRVNTEAFF
NA,TRBJ2-3,TRBV19,NA,TGTGCCAGTATGGGACTGGGGGATACGCAGTATTTT,CASMGLGDTQYF
NA,TRBJ2-2,TRBV5-4,TRBD1,TGTGCCAGCAGCTCTGCAGGGGGCGGGAACACCGGGGAGCTGTTTTTT,CASSSAGGGNTGELFF
NA,TRBJ2-4,TRBV10-3,NA,TGTGCCATTCTTCCGAGACAGAAGTACTTC,CAILPRQKYF
once,TRBJ2-7,TRBV27,TRBD2,TGTGCCAGCGGGTTCGCGGGGGACTCCTACGAGCAGTACTTC,CASGFAGDSYEQYF
NA,TRBJ1-1,TRBV11-3,TRBD1,TGTGCCAGCAGCTTATTGGACAGGGAAGCTTTCTTT,CASSLLDREAFF
NA,TRBJ1-5,TRBV28,NA,TGTGCCAGCAGTCCCCAGGACAGCCGCAATCAGCCCCAGCATTTT,CASSPQDSRNQPQHF
NA,TRBJ1-3,TRBV18,NA,TGTGCCAGCTCATTACAGGGTTCTGGAAACACCATATATTTT,CASSLQGSGNTIYF